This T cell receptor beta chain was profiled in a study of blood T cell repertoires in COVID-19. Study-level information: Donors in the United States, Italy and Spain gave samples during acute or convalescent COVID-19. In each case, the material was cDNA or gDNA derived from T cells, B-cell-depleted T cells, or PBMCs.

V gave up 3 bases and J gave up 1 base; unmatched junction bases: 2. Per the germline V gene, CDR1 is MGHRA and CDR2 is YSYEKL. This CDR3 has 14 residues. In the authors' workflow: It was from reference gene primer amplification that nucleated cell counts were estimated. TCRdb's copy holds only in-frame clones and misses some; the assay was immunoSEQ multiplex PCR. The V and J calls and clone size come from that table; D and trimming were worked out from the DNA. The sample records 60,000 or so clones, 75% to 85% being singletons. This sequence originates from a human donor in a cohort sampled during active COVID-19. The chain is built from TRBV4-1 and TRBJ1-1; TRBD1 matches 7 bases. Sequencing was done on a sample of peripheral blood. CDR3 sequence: CASSQRQGNTEAFF. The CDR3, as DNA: TGCGCCAGCAGCCAGAGACAGGGGAACACTGAAGCTTTCTTT.